The entry below gives a single T cell receptor beta chain sequence along with its context. This sample stems from a study of cytotoxic CD8 clonotypes in ibrutinib-treated CLL. Clones were read by immunoSEQ multiplex PCR, and TCRdb kept only the in-frame ones, dropping some. This table holds 130,000 or so clones, roughly 80% found once. This sample comprised PBMCs, obtained after 24 months of ibrutinib treatment. The clonotype was recovered from a human donor with chronic lymphocytic leukemia.

This CDR3 is CASSHSRTGEEFF. CDR3 DNA: TGCGCCAGCAGTCATTCGAGGACAGGGGAGGAGTTTTTT. This chain connects TRBV23-1 to TRBJ1-4; 9 bases fit TRBD1. TRBV23-1 counts as an open reading frame of uncertain function. The CDR3 extends over 13 amino acids. V shed 3 bases and J 16 bases; nucleotides not matched to a gene: 9.